The T cell receptor (beta chain) described here comes from a study of blood T cell repertoires in COVID-19. Across the whole study: Samples came from the United States, Italy and Spain, spanning acute and convalescent COVID-19. PBMCs, B-cell-depleted T cells, or T cells provided the cDNA or gDNA that made up the material.

V lost 7 bases to trimming and J lost 0 bases, with 10 bases between them. This CDR3 spans 14 amino acids. CDR1 and CDR2 (germline): SNHLY, FYNNEI. In the original analysis: It was from reference gene primer amplification that nucleated cell counts were estimated. TCRdb's table, derived via immunoSEQ multiplex PCR, lists solely in-frame clones and lacks some. V and J calls and clone size are copied from that table; D and trimming were computed from the DNA. The sample lists 38,000 or so clones, about 81% occurring once. The receptor's source is a human donor in a cohort sampled during active or convalescent COVID-19. The donor label of this sample is uncertain. Input material: peripheral blood. V gene TRBV2 combines with J gene TRBJ1-3; no reliable D call. The CDR3 reads CASILTGSGNTIYF. In DNA, the CDR3 is TGTGCCAGCATTCTGACTGGCTCTGGAAACACCATATATTTT.